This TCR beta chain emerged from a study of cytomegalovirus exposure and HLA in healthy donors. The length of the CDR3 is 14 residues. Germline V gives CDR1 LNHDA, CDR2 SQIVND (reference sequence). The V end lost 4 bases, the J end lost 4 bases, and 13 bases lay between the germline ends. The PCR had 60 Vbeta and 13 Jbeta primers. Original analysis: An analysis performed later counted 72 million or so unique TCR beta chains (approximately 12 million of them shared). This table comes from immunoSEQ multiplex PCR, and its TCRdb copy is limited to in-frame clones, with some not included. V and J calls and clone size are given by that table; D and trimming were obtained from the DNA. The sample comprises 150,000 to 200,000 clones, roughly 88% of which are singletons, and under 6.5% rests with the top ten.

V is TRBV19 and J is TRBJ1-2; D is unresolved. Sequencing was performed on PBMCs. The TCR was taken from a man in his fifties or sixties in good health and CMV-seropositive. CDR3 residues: CASSSPPGSYGYTF. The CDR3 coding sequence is TGTGCCAGTAGTAGCCCCCCAGGAAGCTATGGCTACACCTTC.